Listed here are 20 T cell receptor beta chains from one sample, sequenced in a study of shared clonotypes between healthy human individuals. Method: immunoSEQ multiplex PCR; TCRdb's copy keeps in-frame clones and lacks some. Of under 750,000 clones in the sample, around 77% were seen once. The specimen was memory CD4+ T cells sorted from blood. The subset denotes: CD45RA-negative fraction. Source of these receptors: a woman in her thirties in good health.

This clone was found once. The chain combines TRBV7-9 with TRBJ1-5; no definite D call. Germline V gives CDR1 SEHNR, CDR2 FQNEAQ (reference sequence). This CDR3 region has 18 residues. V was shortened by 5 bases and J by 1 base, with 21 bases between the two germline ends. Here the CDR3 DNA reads TGTGCCAGCAGCGACAACGGACCTGGAAGGGCAAGCAATCAGCCCCAGCATTTT. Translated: CASSDNGPGRASNQPQHF. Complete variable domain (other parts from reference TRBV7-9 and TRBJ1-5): DTGVSQNPRHKITKRGQNVTFRCDPISEHNRLYWYRQTLGQGPEFLTYFQNEAQLEKSRLLSDRFSAERPKGSFSTLEIQRTEQGDSAMYLCASSDNGPGRASNQPQHFGDGTRLSIL.

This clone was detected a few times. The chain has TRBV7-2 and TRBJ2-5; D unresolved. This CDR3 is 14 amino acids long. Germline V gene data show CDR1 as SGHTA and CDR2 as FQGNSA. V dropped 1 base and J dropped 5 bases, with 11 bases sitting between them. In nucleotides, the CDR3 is TGTGCCAGCAGCTTAGTCGGCCGTGCGGAGACCCAGTACTTC. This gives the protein CASSLVGRAETQYF.

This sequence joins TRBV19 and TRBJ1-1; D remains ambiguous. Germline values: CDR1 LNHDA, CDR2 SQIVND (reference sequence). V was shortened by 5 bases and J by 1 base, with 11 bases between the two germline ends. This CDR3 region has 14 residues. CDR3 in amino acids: CASSLYSGNTEAFF. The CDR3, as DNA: TGTGCCAGTAGTCTCTACTCCGGGAACACTGAAGCTTTCTTT. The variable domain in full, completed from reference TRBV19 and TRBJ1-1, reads DGGITQSPKYLFRKEGQNVTLSCEQNLNHDAMYWYRQDPGQGLRLIYYSQIVNDFQKGDIAEGYSVSREKKESFPLTVTSAQKNPTAFYLCASSLYSGNTEAFFGQGTRLTVV.

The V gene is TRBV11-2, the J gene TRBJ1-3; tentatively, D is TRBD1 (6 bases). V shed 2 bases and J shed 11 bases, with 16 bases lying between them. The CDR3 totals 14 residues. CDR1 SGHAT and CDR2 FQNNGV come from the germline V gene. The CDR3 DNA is TGTGCCAGCAGCTTATTTCAACACAGGGACGCCATATATTTT. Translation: CASSLFQHRDAIYF. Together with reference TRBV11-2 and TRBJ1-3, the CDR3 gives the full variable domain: EAGVAQSPRYKIIEKRQSVAFWCNPISGHATLYWYQQILGQGPKLLIQFQNNGVVDDSQLPKDRFSAERLKGVDSTLKIQPAKLEDSAVYLCASSLFQHRDAIYFGEGSWLTVV.

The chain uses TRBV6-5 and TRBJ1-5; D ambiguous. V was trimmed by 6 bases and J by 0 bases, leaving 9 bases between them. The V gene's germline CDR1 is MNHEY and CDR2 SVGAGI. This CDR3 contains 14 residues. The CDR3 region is CASSPDHSNQPQHF. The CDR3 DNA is TGTGCCAGCAGCCCCGACCATAGCAATCAGCCCCAGCATTTT.

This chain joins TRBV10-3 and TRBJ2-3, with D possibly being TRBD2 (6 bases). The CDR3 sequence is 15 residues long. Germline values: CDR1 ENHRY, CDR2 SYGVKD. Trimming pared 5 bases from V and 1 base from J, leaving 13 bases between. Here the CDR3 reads CAISRGLIRTDTQYF. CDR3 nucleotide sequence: TGTGCCATCAGTAGGGGACTTATCCGCACAGATACGCAGTATTTT.

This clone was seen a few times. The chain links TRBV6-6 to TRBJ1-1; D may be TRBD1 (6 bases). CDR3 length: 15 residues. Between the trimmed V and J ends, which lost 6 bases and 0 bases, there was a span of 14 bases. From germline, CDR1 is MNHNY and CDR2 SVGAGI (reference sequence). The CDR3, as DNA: TGTGCCAGCAGAAGGACAGAGCGATTGAACACTGAAGCTTTCTTT. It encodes CASRRTERLNTEAFF.

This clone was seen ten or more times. The CDR3 region is CASSFLGTGGLQPQHF. The CDR3 DNA is TGTGCCAGCAGCTTTTTAGGGACAGGGGGCTTGCAGCCCCAGCATTTT. This chain uses TRBV5-7 with TRBJ1-5; 12 bases are a match to TRBD1. TRBV5-7 is sorted into the ORF group, with uncertain function. The junction had 7 bases not matched to a gene; V was cut back by 2 bases and J by 7 bases. CDR3 length: 16 amino acids.

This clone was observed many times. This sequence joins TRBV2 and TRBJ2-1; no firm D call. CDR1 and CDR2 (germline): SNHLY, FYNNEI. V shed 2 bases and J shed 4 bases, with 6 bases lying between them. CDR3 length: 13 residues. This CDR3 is CASSEIQYNEQFF. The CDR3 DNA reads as TGTGCCAGCAGTGAAATCCAGTACAATGAGCAGTTCTTC.

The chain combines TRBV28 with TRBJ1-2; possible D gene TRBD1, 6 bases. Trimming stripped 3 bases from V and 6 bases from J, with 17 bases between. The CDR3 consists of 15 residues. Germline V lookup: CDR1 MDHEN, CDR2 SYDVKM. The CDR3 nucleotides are TGTGCCAGCAGTTTTTCCGGGGGCCCCTTGGATGGCTACACCTTC. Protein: CASSFSGGPLDGYTF.

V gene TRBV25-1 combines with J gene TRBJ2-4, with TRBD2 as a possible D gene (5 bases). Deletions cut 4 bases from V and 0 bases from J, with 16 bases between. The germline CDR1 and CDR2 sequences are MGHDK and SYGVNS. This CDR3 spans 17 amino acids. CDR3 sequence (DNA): TGTGCCAGCAGTGGATTGAATCAAGGACTAGCCAAAAACATTCAGTACTTC. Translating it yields CASSGLNQGLAKNIQYF.

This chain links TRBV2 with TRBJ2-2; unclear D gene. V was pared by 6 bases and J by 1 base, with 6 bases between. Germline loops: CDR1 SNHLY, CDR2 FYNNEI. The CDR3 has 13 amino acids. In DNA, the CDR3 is TGTGCCAGCAGGCTAGAGAACACCGGGGAGCTGTTTTTT. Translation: CASRLENTGELFF.

The CDR3 is CASSPRTGTSGRETQYF. The CDR3 nucleotides read TGTGCCAGCAGCCCCCGGACAGGGACTAGCGGGAGAGAGACCCAGTACTTC. The chain joins TRBV7-2 to TRBJ2-5; 14 bases fit TRBD2. V gave up 5 bases and J gave up 4 bases; unmatched junction bases: 9. CDR1 is SGHTA and CDR2 is FQGNSA in the germline V gene. The CDR3 has 17 amino acids.

As DNA, the CDR3 is TGTGCCTGGAGTGTACAGGGGGACTACGAGCAGTACTTC. Its protein product is CAWSVQGDYEQYF. The chain carries TRBV30 and TRBJ2-7, with TRBD1 matching over 8 bases. The CDR3 runs to 13 residues. V lost 0 bases, J lost 3 bases, and 1 base stayed unmatched. The germline V gene encodes CDR1 GTSNPN and CDR2 SVGIG (reference sequence).

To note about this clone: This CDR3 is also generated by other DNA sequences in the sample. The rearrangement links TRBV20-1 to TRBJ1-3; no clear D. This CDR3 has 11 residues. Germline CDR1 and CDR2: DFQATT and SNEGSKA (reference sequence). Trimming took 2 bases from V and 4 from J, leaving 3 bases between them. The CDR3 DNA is TGCAGTGCTAGAATAGGAAACACCATATATTTT. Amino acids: CSARIGNTIYF.

CDR3 amino acids: CASTGSWDYGYTF. The CDR3 coding sequence is TGTGCCAGCACCGGGAGTTGGGACTATGGCTACACCTTC. V is TRBV28 and J is TRBJ1-2; D gene unclear. Germline V gene lookup returns CDR1 MDHEN and CDR2 SYDVKM. The CDR3 totals 13 residues. Trimming removed 7 bases from V and 3 bases from J, with 12 bases in between.

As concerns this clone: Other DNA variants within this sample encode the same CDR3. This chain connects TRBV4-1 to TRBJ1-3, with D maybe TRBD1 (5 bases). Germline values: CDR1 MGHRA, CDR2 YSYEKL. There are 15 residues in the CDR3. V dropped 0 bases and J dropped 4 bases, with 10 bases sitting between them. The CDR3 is CASSQDLGHGNTIYF. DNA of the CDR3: TGCGCCAGCAGCCAAGATCTCGGACACGGAAACACCATATATTTT.

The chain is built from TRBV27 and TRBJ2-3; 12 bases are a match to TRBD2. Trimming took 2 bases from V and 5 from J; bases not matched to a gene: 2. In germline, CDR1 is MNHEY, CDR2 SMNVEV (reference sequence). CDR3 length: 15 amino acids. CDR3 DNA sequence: TGTGCCAGCAGTTTAAGACTAGCGGGAGAAGATACGCAGTATTTT. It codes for CASSLRLAGEDTQYF.

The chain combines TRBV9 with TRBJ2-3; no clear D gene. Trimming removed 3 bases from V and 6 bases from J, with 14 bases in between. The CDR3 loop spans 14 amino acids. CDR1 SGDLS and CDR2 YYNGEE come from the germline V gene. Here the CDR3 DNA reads TGTGCCAGCAGCGACATGGCTAGGGATGATACGCAGTATTTT. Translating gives CASSDMARDDTQYF.

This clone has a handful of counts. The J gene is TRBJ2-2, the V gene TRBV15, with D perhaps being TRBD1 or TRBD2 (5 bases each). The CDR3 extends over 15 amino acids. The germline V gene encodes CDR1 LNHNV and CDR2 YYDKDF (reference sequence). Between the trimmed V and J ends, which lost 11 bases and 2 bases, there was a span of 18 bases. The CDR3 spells CASNPRDLNTGELFF. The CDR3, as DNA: TGTGCCTCCAACCCCAGGGACCTTAACACCGGGGAGCTGTTTTTT. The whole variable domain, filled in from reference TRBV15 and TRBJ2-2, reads DAMVIQNPRYQVTQFGKPVTLSCSQTLNHNVMYWYQQKSSQAPKLLFHYYDKDFNNEADTPDNFQSRRPNTSFCFLDIRSPGLGDTAMYLCASNPRDLNTGELFFGEGSRLTVL.